The clone carrying this T cell receptor beta chain was picked up one time. The antigen remains unidentified. This sample is drawn from a study of somatic mutations in cytotoxic T cells in rheumatoid arthritis. This CDR3 is built from 18 residues. The V gene's germline CDR1 is SGHDT and CDR2 YYEEEE. The ends lost 4 bases at V and 4 bases at J; junction bases unmatched: 19. As processed by the authors: Seldom did patient CD8+ clones exceeding 1% match published virus-specific TCRB sequences. TCRdb's copy holds only in-frame clones and misses some; the assay was immunoSEQ multiplex PCR. The D gene and trimming were derived from the DNA, and the V and J assignments and clone size from that table. The sample yields about 19,000 clones, approximately 80% seen once. Positive selection using magnetic beads isolated the CD4+ and CD8+ cells (purity was checked by flow cytometry). Study-level results: Clonality measured in CD8+ T cells did not differ significantly between rheumatoid arthritis patients and age-matched healthy controls. With age, CD8+ clonality increased in rheumatoid arthritis patients, whereas no such increase appeared in healthy controls.

V and J are TRBV5-6 and TRBJ1-2; TRBD1 agrees at 7 bases. This TCR came from an adult with rheumatoid arthritis. The sequenced material came from CD8+ T cells sorted from blood. In DNA, the CDR3 is TGTGCCAGCAGCCCCGCGGGGCAGGGGGGACTCTGGGCCTATGGCTACACCTTC. It is translated as CASSPAGQGGLWAYGYTF.